This record concerns one TCR beta chain sequence. The sample comes from a study of T-cell memory formation after mild COVID-19. MiXCR, applied by TCRdb to the 5' RACE reads, yields one record per CDR3 protein. The sample lists 400,000 to 500,000 distinct CDR3 sequences, roughly 17% occurring once. The CDR3 has 12 residues. Trimming pared 7 bases from V and 4 bases from J, leaving 10 bases between. Germline values: CDR1 MNHEY, CDR2 SVGEGT. Sequencing was done on a sample of PBMCs or a T cell subset sorted from them (not recorded which). This receptor was identified in a man aged 18 to 30 who had mild COVID-19 (a few samples of this study predate the infection). Cell type and time point are not known. The chain has TRBV6-2 or TRBV6-3 and TRBJ1-2; D is ambiguous. This chain's CDR3 is CASNSPVYGYTF. CDR3 DNA: TGTGCCAGCAATTCCCCGGTCTATGGCTACACCTTC.